Sequencing of this TCR beta chain was carried out in a study of blood T cell repertoires in COVID-19. About the research overall: Material from acute and convalescent COVID-19 was sourced from the United States, Italy and Spain.

J gave up 1 base and V 4 bases, and 3 bases lay outside the gene matches. The CDR3 runs to 14 residues. Germline V gene sequence: CDR1 SGHTS, CDR2 YDEGEE. Donors in Cohort 3 counted as recovered after two negative PCRs, clearance, or symptom resolution. Libraries were prepared by immunoSEQ multiplex PCR; TCRdb keeps only in-frame clonotypes and omits some of them. The sample carries 150,000 or so clones, approximately 88% recorded once. What was sequenced was PBMCs or T cells enriched from blood (not recorded which). V gene TRBV5-8 combines with J gene TRBJ2-3; 7 bases are shared with TRBD1. The receptor was isolated from a woman aged 50 to 60 who had recovered from COVID-19. The CDR3 loop reads CASSPGQGTDTQYF. The CDR3 DNA sequence: TGTGCCAGCAGCCCCGGACAGGGCACAGATACGCAGTATTTT. Variable domain in full (rest from reference TRBV5-8 and TRBJ2-3): EAGVTQSPTHLIKTRGQQATLRCSPISGHTSVYWYQQALGLGLQFLLWYDEGEERNRGNFPPRFSGRQFPNYSSELNVNALELEDSALYLCASSPGQGTDTQYFGPGTRLTVL.